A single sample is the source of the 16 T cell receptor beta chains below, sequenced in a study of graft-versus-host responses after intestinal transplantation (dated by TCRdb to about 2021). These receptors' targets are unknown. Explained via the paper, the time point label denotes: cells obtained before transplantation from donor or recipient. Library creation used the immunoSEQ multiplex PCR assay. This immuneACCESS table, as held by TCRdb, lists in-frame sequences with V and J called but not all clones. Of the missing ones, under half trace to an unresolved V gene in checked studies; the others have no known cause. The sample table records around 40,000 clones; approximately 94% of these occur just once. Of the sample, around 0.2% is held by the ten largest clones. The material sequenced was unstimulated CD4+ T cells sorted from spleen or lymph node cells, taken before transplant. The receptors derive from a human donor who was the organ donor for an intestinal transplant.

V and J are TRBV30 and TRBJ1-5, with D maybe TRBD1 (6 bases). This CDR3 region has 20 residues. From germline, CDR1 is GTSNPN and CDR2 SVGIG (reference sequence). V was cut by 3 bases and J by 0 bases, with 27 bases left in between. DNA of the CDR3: TGTGCCTGGAGCGAAGGACGACCGGGACATGCTCCTTATAGCAATCAGCCCCAGCATTTT. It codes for CAWSEGRPGHAPYSNQPQHF.

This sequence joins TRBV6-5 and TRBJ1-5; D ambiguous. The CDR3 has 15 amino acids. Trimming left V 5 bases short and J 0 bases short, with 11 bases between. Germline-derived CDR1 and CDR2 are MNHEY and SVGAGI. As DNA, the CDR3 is TGTGCCAGCAGTCGGACGTGGGATAGCAATCAGCCCCAGCATTTT. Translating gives CASSRTWDSNQPQHF.

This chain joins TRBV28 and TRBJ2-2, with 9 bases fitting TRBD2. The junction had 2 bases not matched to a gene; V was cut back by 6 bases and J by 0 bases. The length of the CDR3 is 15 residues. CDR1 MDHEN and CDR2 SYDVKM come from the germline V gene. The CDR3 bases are TGTGCCAGCAGCGGCGGGGGGGCGAACACCGGGGAGCTGTTTTTT. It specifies CASSGGGANTGELFF.

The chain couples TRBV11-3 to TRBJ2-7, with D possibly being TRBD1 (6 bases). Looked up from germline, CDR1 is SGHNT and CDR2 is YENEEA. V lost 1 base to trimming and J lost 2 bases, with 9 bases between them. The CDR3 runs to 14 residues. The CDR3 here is CASSLGTAAYEQYF. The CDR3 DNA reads TGTGCCAGCAGCTTAGGGACAGCGGCCTACGAGCAGTACTTC.

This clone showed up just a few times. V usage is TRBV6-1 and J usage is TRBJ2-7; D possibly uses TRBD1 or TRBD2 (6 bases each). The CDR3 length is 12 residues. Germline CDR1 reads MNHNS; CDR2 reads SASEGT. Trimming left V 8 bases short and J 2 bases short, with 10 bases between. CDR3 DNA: TGTGCCAGCGCGGGACATACCTACGAGCAGTACTTC. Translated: CASAGHTYEQYF.

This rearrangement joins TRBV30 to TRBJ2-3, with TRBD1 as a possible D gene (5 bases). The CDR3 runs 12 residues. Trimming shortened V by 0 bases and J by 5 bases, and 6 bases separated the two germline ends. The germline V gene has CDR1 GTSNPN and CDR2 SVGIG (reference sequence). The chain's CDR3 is CAWSVQEDTQYF. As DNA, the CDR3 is TGTGCCTGGAGTGTACAGGAAGATACGCAGTATTTT.

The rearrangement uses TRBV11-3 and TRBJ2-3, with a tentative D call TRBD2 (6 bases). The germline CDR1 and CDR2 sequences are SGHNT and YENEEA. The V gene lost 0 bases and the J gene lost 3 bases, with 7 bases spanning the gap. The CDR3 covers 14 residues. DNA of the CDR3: TGTGCCAGCAGCTTAGATCGGGGGACAGATACGCAGTATTTT. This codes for CASSLDRGTDTQYF.

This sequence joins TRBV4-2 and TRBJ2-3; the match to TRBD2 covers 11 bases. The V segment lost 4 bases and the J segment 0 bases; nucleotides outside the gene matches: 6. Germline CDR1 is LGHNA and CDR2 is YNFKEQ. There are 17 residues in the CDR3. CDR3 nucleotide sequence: TGTGCCAGCAGCCCCCGACTAGCGGGGACTAGCACAGATACGCAGTATTTT. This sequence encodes CASSPRLAGTSTDTQYF.

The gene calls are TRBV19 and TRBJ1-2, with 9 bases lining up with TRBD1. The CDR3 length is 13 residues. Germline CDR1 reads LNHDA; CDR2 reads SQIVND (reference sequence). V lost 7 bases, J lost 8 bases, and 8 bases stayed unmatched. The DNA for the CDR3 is TGTGCCAGTAACCCGTGGGACAGGGAAGGCTACACCTTC. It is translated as CASNPWDREGYTF.

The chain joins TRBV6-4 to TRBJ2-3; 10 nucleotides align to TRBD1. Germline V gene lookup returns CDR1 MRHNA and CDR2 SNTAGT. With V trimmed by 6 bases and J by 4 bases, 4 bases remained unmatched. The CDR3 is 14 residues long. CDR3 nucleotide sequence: TGTGCCAGCAGCCGGGACAGGGGAGCAGATACGCAGTATTTT. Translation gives CASSRDRGADTQYF.

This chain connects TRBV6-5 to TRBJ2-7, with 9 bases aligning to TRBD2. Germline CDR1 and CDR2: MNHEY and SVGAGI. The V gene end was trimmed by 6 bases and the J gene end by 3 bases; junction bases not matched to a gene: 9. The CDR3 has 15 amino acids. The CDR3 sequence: CASSYLIAGVYEQYF. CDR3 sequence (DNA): TGTGCCAGCAGCTACCTCATAGCGGGGGTCTACGAGCAGTACTTC.

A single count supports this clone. The CDR3 sequence is CASSRGGGAWETQYF. The CDR3 DNA reads TGTGCCAGCAGCCGGGGAGGGGGGGCGTGGGAGACCCAGTACTTC. The gene calls are TRBV25-1 and TRBJ2-5; D perhaps matches TRBD2 (7 bases). The germline gives CDR1 MGHDK, CDR2 SYGVNS. This CDR3 contains 15 residues. With 6 bases removed from V and 5 bases from J, the gap between germline ends came to 19 bases.

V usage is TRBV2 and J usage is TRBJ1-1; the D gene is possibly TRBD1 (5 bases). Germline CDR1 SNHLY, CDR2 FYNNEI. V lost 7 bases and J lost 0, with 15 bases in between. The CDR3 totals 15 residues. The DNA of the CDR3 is TGTGCCAGCACATACAGCGGACAAATGAACACTGAAGCTTTCTTT. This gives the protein CASTYSGQMNTEAFF.

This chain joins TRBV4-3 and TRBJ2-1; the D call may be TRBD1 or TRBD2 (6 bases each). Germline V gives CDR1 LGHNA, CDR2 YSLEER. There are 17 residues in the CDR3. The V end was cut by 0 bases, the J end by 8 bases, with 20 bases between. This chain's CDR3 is CASSQESGLPGAHEQFF. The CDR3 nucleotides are TGCGCCAGCAGCCAAGAATCGGGACTCCCAGGGGCCCATGAGCAGTTCTTC.

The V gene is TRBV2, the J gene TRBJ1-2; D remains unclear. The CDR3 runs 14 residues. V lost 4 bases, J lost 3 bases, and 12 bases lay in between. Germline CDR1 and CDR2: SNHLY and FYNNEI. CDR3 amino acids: CASSGGRRDYGYTF. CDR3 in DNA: TGTGCCAGCAGTGGAGGCCGGCGCGACTATGGCTACACCTTC.

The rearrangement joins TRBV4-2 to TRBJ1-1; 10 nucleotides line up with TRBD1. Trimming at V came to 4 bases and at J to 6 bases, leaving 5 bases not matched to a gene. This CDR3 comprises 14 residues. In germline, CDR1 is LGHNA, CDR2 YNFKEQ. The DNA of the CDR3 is TGTGCCAGCAGCCTGGACAGGGGGGAGGCTGAAGCTTTCTTT. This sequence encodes CASSLDRGEAEAFF.